A selection of T cell receptor beta chains follows, all from one sample in a study of radiotherapy plus CTLA-4 blockade in lung cancer. Some clones are missing from TCRdb's copy, which holds only in-frame ones; the method was immunoSEQ multiplex PCR. The data contain roughly 110,000 clones, more than 70% of them singletons. Specimen: peripheral blood, collected from a patient treated with radiotherapy plus ipilimumab. These receptors came from a human donor with non-small cell lung cancer that progressed on radiotherapy plus ipilimumab. Some clones in this sample may be carry-over from other donors' samples. CDR3s include the opening cysteine and the closing phenylalanine or tryptophan. A D gene is named only where the DNA matches it firmly. Part of the rows lack a size; the others show once, few, many or a class for expanded clones.

d_gene: NA
j_gene: TRBJ1-2
v_gene: TRBV13
abundance: NA
CDR3nt: TGTGCCAGCAGCTTACAGGGAGGGTTGCGTGGCTACACCTTC
CDR3aa: CASSLQGGLRGYTF

d_gene: NA
j_gene: TRBJ2-7
v_gene: TRBV6-5
abundance: NA
CDR3nt: TGTGCCAGCAGTTACTCTGGGAGCTCCTACGAGCAGTACTTC
CDR3aa: CASSYSGSSYEQYF

d_gene: TRBD1
j_gene: TRBJ1-4
v_gene: TRBV5-4
abundance: NA
CDR3nt: TGTGCCAGCAGCTTAGGACAGGCTAATGAAAAACTGTTTTTT
CDR3aa: CASSLGQANEKLFF

d_gene: NA
j_gene: TRBJ1-1
v_gene: TRBV5-1
abundance: few
CDR3nt: TGCGCCAGCAGCCTCGCTCCCGTCGCCTCGGGGGGCACTGAAGCTTTCTTT
CDR3aa: CASSLAPVASGGTEAFF

d_gene: NA
j_gene: TRBJ2-7
v_gene: TRBV19
abundance: once
CDR3nt: TGTGCCAGTAGTATAGATCACCAGGGTTCCTACGAGCAGTACTTC
CDR3aa: CASSIDHQGSYEQYF

d_gene: NA
j_gene: TRBJ1-1
v_gene: TRBV4-3
abundance: NA
CDR3nt: TGCGCCAGCAGCCGGGAAGGGGTTCCTCCCCTTAACACTGAAGCTTTCTTT
CDR3aa: CASSREGVPPLNTEAFF

d_gene: NA
j_gene: TRBJ2-7
v_gene: TRBV6-1
abundance: NA
CDR3nt: TGTGCCAGCAGTGAAGCGAGTTCAGGGGTACGGTACGAGCAGTACTTC
CDR3aa: CASSEASSGVRYEQYF

d_gene: NA
j_gene: TRBJ2-3
v_gene: TRBV7-7
abundance: NA
CDR3nt: TGTGCTAGCAGCTTAGACTACATTGGGGAAGATACGCAGTATTTT
CDR3aa: CASSLDYIGEDTQYF

d_gene: NA
j_gene: TRBJ2-2
v_gene: TRBV2
abundance: once
CDR3nt: TGTGCCAGCAGTGAGGTACACCTTACTGGGGAGCTGTTTTTT
CDR3aa: CASSEVHLTGELFF

d_gene: TRBD2
j_gene: TRBJ2-7
v_gene: TRBV28
abundance: once
CDR3nt: TGTGCCAGCAGTACCACCCTTAGCGGGGGGGCATCCTACGAGCAGTACTTC
CDR3aa: CASSTTLSGGASYEQYF

d_gene: NA
j_gene: TRBJ1-3
v_gene: TRBV7-3
abundance: few
CDR3nt: TGTGCCAGCAGCAAGGGAGTCTCTGGAAACACCATATATTTT
CDR3aa: CASSKGVSGNTIYF

d_gene: NA
j_gene: TRBJ2-5
v_gene: TRBV30
abundance: NA
CDR3nt: TGTGCCTGGGCGGACGGGGGGCGCCCGGCAGAGACCCAGTACTTC
CDR3aa: CAWADGGRPAETQYF

d_gene: TRBD1
j_gene: TRBJ2-1
v_gene: TRBV9
abundance: NA
CDR3nt: TGTGCCAGCAGCATGACAGGGGACTCCTACAATGAGCAGTTCTTC
CDR3aa: CASSMTGDSYNEQFF

d_gene: NA
j_gene: TRBJ1-1
v_gene: TRBV4-1
abundance: NA
CDR3nt: TGCGCCAGCAGCCCGCCCGGGACTTACAGCGGGTACACTGAAGCTTTCTTT
CDR3aa: CASSPPGTYSGYTEAFF

d_gene: NA
j_gene: TRBJ2-2
v_gene: TRBV4-2
abundance: NA
CDR3nt: TGTGCCAGCAGCCAAGATCTCGGTTACTCGAACACCGGGGAGCTGTTTTTT
CDR3aa: CASSQDLGYSNTGELFF

d_gene: NA
j_gene: TRBJ2-5
v_gene: TRBV2
abundance: NA
CDR3nt: TGTGCCAGCAGTTCCGACCGGGACGGGGCCCAGTACTTC
CDR3aa: CASSSDRDGAQYF

d_gene: NA
j_gene: TRBJ1-6
v_gene: TRBV5-6
abundance: NA
CDR3nt: TGTGCCAGCAGCATCGGACATATGAATTCACCCCTCCACTTT
CDR3aa: CASSIGHMNSPLHF

d_gene: TRBD2
j_gene: TRBJ2-2
v_gene: TRBV9
abundance: NA
CDR3nt: TGTGCCAGCAGCTATGGCGGGGGGGCATCCGGGGAGCTGTTTTTT
CDR3aa: CASSYGGGASGELFF